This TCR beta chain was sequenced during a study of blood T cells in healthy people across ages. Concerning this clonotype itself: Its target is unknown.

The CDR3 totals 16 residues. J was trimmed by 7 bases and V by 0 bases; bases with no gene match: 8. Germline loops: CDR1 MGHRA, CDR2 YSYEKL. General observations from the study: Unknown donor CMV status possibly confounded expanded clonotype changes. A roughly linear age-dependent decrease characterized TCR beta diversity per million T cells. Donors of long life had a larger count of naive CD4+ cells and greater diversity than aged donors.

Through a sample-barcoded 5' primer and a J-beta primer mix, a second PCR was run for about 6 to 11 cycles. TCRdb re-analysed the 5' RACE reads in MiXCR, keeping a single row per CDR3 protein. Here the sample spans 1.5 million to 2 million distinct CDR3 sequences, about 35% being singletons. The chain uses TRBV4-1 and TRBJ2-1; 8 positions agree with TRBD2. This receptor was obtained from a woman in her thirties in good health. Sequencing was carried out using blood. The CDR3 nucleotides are TGCGCCAGCAGCCAAGATCTAGCGGGTGAAAGAAATGAGCAGTTCTTC. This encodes CASSQDLAGERNEQFF.